This T cell receptor (beta chain) was profiled in a study of shared clonotypes between healthy human individuals. On this clone itself: The antigen is undetermined.

Nashville, Tennessee was home to all donors, who were Caucasian adults. Profiling relied on immunoSEQ multiplex PCR, and the TCRdb table lists in-frame clones only, not all of them. The top ten clones hold 30% to 40% of a sample with 600,000 to 750,000 clones, 90% of them seen once. There are 16 residues in the CDR3. V lost 4 bases and J 3 bases, leaving 15 bases between the germline ends. CDR1 and CDR2 (germline): SNHLY, FYNNEI. General study points: Shared clonotypes across all four donors exceeded non-shared ones in generation probability. Sequencing depth was a factor that was expected to affect clonotype sharing among donors.

This receptor was taken from a young man in good health. Some clones in this sample may be carry-over from other donors' samples. The chain is built from TRBV2 and TRBJ1-4, with a tentative D call TRBD1 (5 bases). Material for sequencing was memory CD8+ T cells from PBMCs. The subset was: CD45RO+ cells pooled with CCR7-negative TemRA cells. The chain's CDR3 is CASSVRGQRSNEKLFF. CDR3 nucleotides: TGTGCCAGCAGTGTGCGGGGCCAACGATCTAATGAAAAACTGTTTTTT.